This TCR beta chain was found in a study of radiotherapy plus CTLA-4 blockade in lung cancer. Germline trimming cut 8 bases from V and 2 bases from J; bases unmatched to any gene: 9. The CDR3 length is 14 residues. Germline V gene lookup returns CDR1 LNHDA and CDR2 SQIVND (reference sequence). The assay was immunoSEQ multiplex PCR, and TCRdb's table has in-frame clones only and misses some. This table has around 110,000 clones, about nine tenths appearing once. The chain combines TRBV19 with TRBJ2-7; 7 positions match TRBD1. Sequenced here: peripheral blood, sampled from a patient treated with radiotherapy plus ipilimumab. The clonotype originates from a human donor with non-small cell lung cancer that progressed on radiotherapy plus ipilimumab. The chain's CDR3 is CASRDSPPAYEQYF. The CDR3, as DNA: TGTGCCAGTCGGGACAGCCCGCCGGCCTACGAGCAGTACTTC.